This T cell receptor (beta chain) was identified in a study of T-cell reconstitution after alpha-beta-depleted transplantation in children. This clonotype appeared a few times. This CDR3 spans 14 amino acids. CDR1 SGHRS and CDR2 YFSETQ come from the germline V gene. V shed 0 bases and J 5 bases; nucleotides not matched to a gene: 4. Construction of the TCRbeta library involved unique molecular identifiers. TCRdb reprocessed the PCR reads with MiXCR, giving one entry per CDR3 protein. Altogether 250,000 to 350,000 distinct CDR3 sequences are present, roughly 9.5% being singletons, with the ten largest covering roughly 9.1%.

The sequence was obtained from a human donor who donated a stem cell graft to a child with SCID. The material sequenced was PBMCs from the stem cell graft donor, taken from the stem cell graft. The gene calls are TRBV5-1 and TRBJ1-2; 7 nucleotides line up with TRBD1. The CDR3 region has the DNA TGCGCCAGCAGCTTGGAACAGGGGCTGTATGGCTACACCTTC. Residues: CASSLEQGLYGYTF.